The present TCR beta chain was sequenced within a study of T cell responses to AZD1222 COVID-19 vaccine. Study-wide results and limits: The study identified only a handful of AZD1222 recipients as seropositive at baseline.

The junction had 8 bases not matched to a gene; V was cut back by 1 base and J by 7 bases. From germline, CDR1 is SGDLS and CDR2 YYNGEE. The CDR3 sequence is 15 residues long. With respect to this clone: Antigen specificity is unknown.

Measured with immunoSEQ multiplex PCR; TCRdb has only the in-frame clones, and not every one. The sample includes some 15,000 clones, less than 90% of them seen just once. The V gene is TRBV9, the J gene TRBJ2-7; 10 bases are a match to TRBD1. The sequences come from peripheral blood, collected 28 days after the second AZD1222 dose. This clonotype originated in an adult who received the AZD1222 COVID-19 vaccine. This CDR3 is CASSVQGTGEGEQYF. Written as DNA, the CDR3 is TGTGCCAGCAGCGTACAAGGGACAGGGGAAGGTGAGCAGTACTTC. Full variable domain (rest looked up from reference TRBV9 and TRBJ2-7): DSGVTQTPKHLITATGQRVTLRCSPRSGDLSVYWYQQSLDQGLQFLIQYYNGEERAKGNILERFSAQQFPDLHSELNLSSLELGDSALYFCASSVQGTGEGEQYFGPGTRLTVT.